The 14 T cell receptor beta chains presented below share a single source sample, sequenced in a study of cytotoxic CD8 clonotypes in ibrutinib-treated CLL. Sequenced by immunoSEQ multiplex PCR; TCRdb stores in-frame clones only, minus some. The sample includes over 200,000 clones, 70% of them seen just once. The sample consisted of PBMCs, taken after 12 months of ibrutinib treatment. The receptors stem from a human donor with chronic lymphocytic leukemia.

The chain is built from TRBV6-4 and TRBJ1-1; D is perhaps TRBD1 (6 bases). Trimming shortened V by 5 bases and J by 7 bases, and 14 bases separated the two germline ends. The CDR3 consists of 13 residues. Germline V CDR1 and CDR2: MRHNA, SNTAGT. Here the CDR3 DNA reads TGTGCCAGCAGTAGCTCAGGGGCCAGTGAAGCTTTCTTT. Amino acid sequence: CASSSSGASEAFF.

J is TRBJ2-7 and V is TRBV28; tentatively, D is TRBD2 (6 bases). This CDR3 comprises 14 residues. Germline CDR1 reads MDHEN; CDR2 reads SYDVKM. The V gene lost 3 bases and the J gene lost 3 bases, with 12 bases spanning the gap. CDR3 bases: TGTGCCAGCAGTTTGGGGACTGCCGGCTACGAGCAGTACTTC. Its translation: CASSLGTAGYEQYF.

The rearrangement joins TRBV29-1 to TRBJ2-4; 8 bases are shared with TRBD1. The length of the CDR3 is 13 residues. Germline loops: CDR1 SQVTM, CDR2 ANQGSEA. Trimming took 6 bases from V and 5 from J; bases not matched to a gene: 6. The DNA for the CDR3 is TGCAGCGTCGAGACAGGGGTGGAAAACATTCAGTACTTC. Protein sequence: CSVETGVENIQYF.

The gene calls are TRBV5-1 and TRBJ2-7, with 12 bases lining up with TRBD2. The CDR3 length is 14 residues. Trimming cost V 4 bases and J 6 bases; bases outside gene matches: 5. The germline CDR1 and CDR2 sequences are SGHRS and YFSETQ. CDR3 sequence reads: CASSPTSGGTEQYF. The CDR3 coding sequence is TGCGCCAGCAGCCCGACTAGCGGGGGAACCGAGCAGTACTTC. Full variable domain (outside the CDR3, taken from reference TRBV5-1 and TRBJ2-7): KAGVTQTPRYLIKTRGQQVTLSCSPISGHRSVSWYQQTPGQGLQFLFEYFSETQRNKGNFPGRFSGRQFSNSRSEMNVSTLELGDSALYLCASSPTSGGTEQYFGPGTRLTVT.

The genes are TRBV7-9 and TRBJ2-7; D gene ambiguous. Between the trimmed V and J ends, which lost 2 bases and 2 bases, there was a span of 10 bases. From germline, CDR1 is SEHNR and CDR2 FQNEAQ (reference sequence). The CDR3 length is 14 residues. The CDR3 DNA reads as TGTGCCAGCAGCTTAATGGGGTTTACCTACGAGCAGTACTTC. It specifies CASSLMGFTYEQYF.

This clone was seen a few times. This chain connects TRBV5-1 to TRBJ2-7; 11 bases are shared with TRBD2. The CDR3 runs to 15 residues. The germline CDR1 and CDR2 sequences are SGHRS and YFSETQ. V trimming: 4 bases; J trimming: 1 base; junction bases outside the gene matches: 4. CDR3 sequence reads: CASSRTSGPSYEQYF. CDR3 coding DNA: TGCGCCAGCAGCCGGACTAGCGGGCCTTCCTACGAGCAGTACTTC.

The chain combines TRBV6-5 with TRBJ1-2; 8 bases are a match to TRBD1. The CDR3 has 15 residues. Germline CDR1 reads MNHEY; CDR2 reads SVGAGI. Trimming removed 2 bases from V and 4 bases from J; junction bases left unmatched: 6. The CDR3 region has the DNA TGTGCCAGCAGTTACGCCGGGACAGGCGCCTATGGCTACACCTTC. Translation: CASSYAGTGAYGYTF.

This clone was counted only a few times. The V and J genes are TRBV6-5 and TRBJ1-5; D is uncertain. The ends were cut back, 0 bases at V and 5 bases at J, with 8 bases in the middle. Germline CDR1 is MNHEY and CDR2 is SVGAGI. CDR3 length equals 14 residues. The CDR3 DNA sequence: TGTGCCAGCAGTTACTCCACACGCGATCAGCCCCAGCATTTT. Its translation is CASSYSTRDQPQHF.

The J gene is TRBJ1-3, the V gene TRBV9; D call uncertain. Looked up from germline, CDR1 is SGDLS and CDR2 is YYNGEE. The CDR3 loop spans 15 amino acids. Trimming pared 4 bases from V and 0 bases from J, leaving 11 bases between. CDR3 amino acids: CASSPSGDSGNTIYF. CDR3 sequence (DNA): TGTGCCAGCAGCCCTTCAGGTGACTCTGGAAACACCATATATTTT.

The rearrangement joins TRBV29-1 to TRBJ2-1, with D unresolved. Germline CDR1 is SQVTM and CDR2 is ANQGSEA. Trimming took off 3 bases at V and 4 bases at J, with 4 bases between the two ends. The CDR3 has 11 residues. CDR3 in DNA: TGCAGCGTTGACAGTTACAATGAGCAGTTCTTC. Translating gives CSVDSYNEQFF.

The chain recombines TRBV7-8 with TRBJ2-1; perhaps TRBD2 as D (6 bases). V was clipped by 4 bases and J by 8 bases, with 27 bases between them. There are 18 residues in the CDR3. Looked up from germline, CDR1 is SGHVS and CDR2 is FQNEAQ. For the CDR3, the DNA is TGTGCCAGCAGCTCACCCCTTTTCGCGACTAGAGAAGGGGATGAGCAGTTCTTC. Its translation is CASSSPLFATREGDEQFF.

J is TRBJ1-2 and V is TRBV9, with a tentative D call TRBD1 (6 bases). Trimming shortened V by 0 bases and J by 8 bases, and 11 bases separated the two germline ends. Germline-derived CDR1 and CDR2 are SGDLS and YYNGEE. This CDR3 is built from 13 residues. CDR3 sequence (DNA): TGTGCCAGCAGCGTAGGAAGACAGGTGGGCTACACCTTC. It specifies CASSVGRQVGYTF.

The chain links TRBV6-1 to TRBJ2-4, with 11 bases that match TRBD2. Germline V lookup: CDR1 MNHNS, CDR2 SASEGT. The CDR3 sequence is 18 residues long. Trimming at V came to 3 bases and at J to 0 bases, leaving 7 bases not matched to a gene. The CDR3 region has the DNA TGTGCCAGCAGTGAGGCTAGCGGGAGGTGGGTAGCCAAAAACATTCAGTACTTC. This gives the protein CASSEASGRWVAKNIQYF.

The V call is TRBV18, the J call TRBJ1-2, with 9 bases aligning to TRBD1. Germline V lookup: CDR1 KGHSH, CDR2 LQKENI. The CDR3 runs to 16 residues. V was pared by 4 bases and J by 0 bases, with 6 bases of the junction left unmatched. Here the CDR3 DNA reads TGTGCCAGCTCACTTGCTACAGGGGGCTCTAACTATGGCTACACCTTC. As protein: CASSLATGGSNYGYTF.